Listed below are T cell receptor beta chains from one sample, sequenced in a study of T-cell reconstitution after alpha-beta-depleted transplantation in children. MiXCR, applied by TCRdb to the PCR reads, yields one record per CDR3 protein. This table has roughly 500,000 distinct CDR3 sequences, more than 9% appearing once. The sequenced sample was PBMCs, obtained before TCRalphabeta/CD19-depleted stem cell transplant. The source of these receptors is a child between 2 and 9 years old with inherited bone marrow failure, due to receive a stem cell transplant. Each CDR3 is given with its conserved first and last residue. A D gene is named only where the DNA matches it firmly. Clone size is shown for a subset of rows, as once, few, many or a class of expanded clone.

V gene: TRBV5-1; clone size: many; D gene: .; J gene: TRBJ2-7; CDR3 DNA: TGCGCCAGCCCGGAGGACTGGGCCTACGAGCAGTACTTC; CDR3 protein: CASPEDWAYEQYF
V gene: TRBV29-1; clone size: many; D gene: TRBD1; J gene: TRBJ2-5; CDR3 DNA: TGCAGCGTAGACGGACAGGGGGCAAATTCGGAGACCCAGTACTTC; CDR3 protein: CSVDGQGANSETQYF
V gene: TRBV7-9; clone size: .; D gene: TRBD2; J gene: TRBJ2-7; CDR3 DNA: TGTGCCAGCAGCTCCCCCCCGGGAGGGAGCTCCTACGAGCAGTACTTC; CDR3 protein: CASSSPPGGSSYEQYF
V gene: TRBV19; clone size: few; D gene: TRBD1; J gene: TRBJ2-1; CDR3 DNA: TGTGCCAGTAGTATAGGGACAGGGATTTTAAATGAGCAGTTCTTC; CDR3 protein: CASSIGTGILNEQFF
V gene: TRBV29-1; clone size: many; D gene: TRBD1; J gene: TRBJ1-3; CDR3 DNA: TGCAGCGTTGTCTGGACAGGGGGAAACACCATATATTTT; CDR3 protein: CSVVWTGGNTIYF
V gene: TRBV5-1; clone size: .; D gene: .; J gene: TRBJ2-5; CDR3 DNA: TGCGCCAGCATCCGGGACGATCAAGAGACCCAGTACTTC; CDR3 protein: CASIRDDQETQYF
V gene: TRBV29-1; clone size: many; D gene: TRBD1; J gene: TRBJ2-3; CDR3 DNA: TGCAGCGTTGGGGGGACAGGGGGGACAGATACGCAGTATTTT; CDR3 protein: CSVGGTGGTDTQYF
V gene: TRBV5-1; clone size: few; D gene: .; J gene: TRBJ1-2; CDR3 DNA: TGCGCCAGCAGCTTTTCCAGGGCTCGAGGCTACACCTTC; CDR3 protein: CASSFSRARGYTF
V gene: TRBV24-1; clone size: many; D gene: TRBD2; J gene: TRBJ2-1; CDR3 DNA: TGTGCCACCAGTGCCCCGCGCGGGACTAGTGACAATGAGCAGTTCTTC; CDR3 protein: CATSAPRGTSDNEQFF
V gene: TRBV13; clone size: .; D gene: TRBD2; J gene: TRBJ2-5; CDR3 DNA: TGTGCCAGCAGCCACCCGGGACTACAAGAGACCCAGTACTTC; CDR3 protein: CASSHPGLQETQYF
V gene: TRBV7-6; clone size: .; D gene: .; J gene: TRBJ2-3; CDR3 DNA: TGTGCCAGCAGCTTATCGGCGGGCTCCTCCACAGATACGCAGTATTTT; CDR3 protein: CASSLSAGSSTDTQYF
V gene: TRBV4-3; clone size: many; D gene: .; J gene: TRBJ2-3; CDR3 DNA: TGCGCCAGCAGCCATCGCAGTCCCCACACAGATACGCAGTATTTT; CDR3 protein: CASSHRSPHTDTQYF
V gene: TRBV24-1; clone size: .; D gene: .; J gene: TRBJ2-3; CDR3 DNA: TGTGCCACCAGTGATCCGCCTTCGGTGGGGACAGATACGCAGTATTTT; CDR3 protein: CATSDPPSVGTDTQYF
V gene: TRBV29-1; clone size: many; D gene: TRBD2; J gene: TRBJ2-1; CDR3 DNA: TGCAGCGTTGCCCGCGGGAGGGCCTGGCAGCAGTTCTTC; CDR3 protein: CSVARGRAWQQFF
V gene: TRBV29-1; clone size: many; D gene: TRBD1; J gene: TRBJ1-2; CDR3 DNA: TGCAGCGTTACCGGGACAGGAGTATTCTATGGCTACACCTTC; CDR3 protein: CSVTGTGVFYGYTF
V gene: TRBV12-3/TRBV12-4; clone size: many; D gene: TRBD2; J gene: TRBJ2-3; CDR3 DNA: TGTGCCAGCAGTTTCCCCCGAGGAGGCGGGGGTCTAGCGGGGTATGTCGCAGATACGCAGTATTTT; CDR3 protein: CASSFPRGGGGLAGYVADTQYF
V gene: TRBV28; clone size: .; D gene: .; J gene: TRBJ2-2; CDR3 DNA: TGTGCCAGCAGCCCCCGGAGGGTTCCGGGGGTCCCGAACACCGGGGAGCTGTTTTTT; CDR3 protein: CASSPRRVPGVPNTGELFF
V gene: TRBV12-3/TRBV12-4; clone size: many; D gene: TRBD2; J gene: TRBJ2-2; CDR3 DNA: TGTGCCAGCAGGCCGACTAGCGCCGGGGAGCTGTTTTTT; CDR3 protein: CASRPTSAGELFF
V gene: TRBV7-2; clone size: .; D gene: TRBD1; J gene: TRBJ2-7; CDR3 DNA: TGTGCCAGCAGCTCCTGGACGGGACAGCCCCCCTACGAGCAGTACTTC; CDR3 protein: CASSSWTGQPPYEQYF
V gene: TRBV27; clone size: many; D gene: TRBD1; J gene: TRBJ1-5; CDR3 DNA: TGTGCCAGCAGTTTATACGGGACAGGGGCGAATAATCAGCCCCAGCATTTT; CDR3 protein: CASSLYGTGANNQPQHF
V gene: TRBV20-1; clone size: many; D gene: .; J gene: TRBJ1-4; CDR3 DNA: TGCAGTGCTAGCGGGACGGATAATGAAAAGCTGTTTTTT; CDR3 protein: CSASGTDNEKLFF
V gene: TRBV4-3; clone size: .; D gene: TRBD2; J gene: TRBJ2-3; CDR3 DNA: TGCGCCAGCAGCCAAGGTGCTAGCGGGAGATCAGATACGCAGTATTTT; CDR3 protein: CASSQGASGRSDTQYF
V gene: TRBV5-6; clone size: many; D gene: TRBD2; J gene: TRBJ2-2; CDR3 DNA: TGTGCCAGCAGTTTCCCCGGGACTAGCGGTACCGGGGAGCTGTTTTTT; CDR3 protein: CASSFPGTSGTGELFF
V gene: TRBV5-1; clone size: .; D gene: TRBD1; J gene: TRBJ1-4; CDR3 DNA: TGCGCCAGCAGCGCAGCCGGGACAGGACAGGAAAAACTGTTTTTT; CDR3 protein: CASSAAGTGQEKLFF
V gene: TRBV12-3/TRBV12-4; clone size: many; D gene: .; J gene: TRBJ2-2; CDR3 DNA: TGTGCCATTGCGGGCCAGGGGTTATTTGGGACCGGGGAGCTGTTTTTT; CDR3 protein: CAIAGQGLFGTGELFF
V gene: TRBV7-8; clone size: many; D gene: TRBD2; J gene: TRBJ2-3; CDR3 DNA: TGTGCCAGCAGCTTAGTGTGGACTAGCGGGAGAGACGATACGCAGTATTTT; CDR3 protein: CASSLVWTSGRDDTQYF
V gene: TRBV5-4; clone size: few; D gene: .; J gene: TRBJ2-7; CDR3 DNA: TGTGCCAGCAGCTTGTTCACGGGCGAGCAGTACTTC; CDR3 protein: CASSLFTGEQYF
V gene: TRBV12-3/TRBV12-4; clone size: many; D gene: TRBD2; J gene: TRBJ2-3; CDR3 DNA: TGTGCCAGCACCCTGACTAGCGAAAGCACAGATACGCAGTATTTT; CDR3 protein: CASTLTSESTDTQYF
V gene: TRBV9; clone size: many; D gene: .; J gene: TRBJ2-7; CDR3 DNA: TGTGCCAGCAGCGTAGGGGGACATTTACCCTACGAGCAGTACTTC; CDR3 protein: CASSVGGHLPYEQYF
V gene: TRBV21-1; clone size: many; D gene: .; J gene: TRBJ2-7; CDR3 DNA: TGTGCCAGCAGCAAAGAGAGGGGACACCCCTACGAGCAGTACTTC; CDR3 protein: CASSKERGHPYEQYF
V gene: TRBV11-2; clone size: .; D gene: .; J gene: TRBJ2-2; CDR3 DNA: TGTGCCAGCAGCCCCCGAGATCGCAGGAACACCGGGGAGCTGTTTTTT; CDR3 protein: CASSPRDRRNTGELFF
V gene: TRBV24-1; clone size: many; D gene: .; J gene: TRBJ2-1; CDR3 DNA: TGTGCCACCAGTGATGCCCTGGACAAGGGACCCAATGAGCAGTTCTTC; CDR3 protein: CATSDALDKGPNEQFF
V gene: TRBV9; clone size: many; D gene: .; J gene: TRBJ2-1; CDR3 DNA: TGTGCCAGCAGCGTAGGTGACCTAGGGGAGCAGTTCTTC; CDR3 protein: CASSVGDLGEQFF
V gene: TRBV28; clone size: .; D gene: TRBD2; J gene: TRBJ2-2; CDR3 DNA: TGTGCCAGCAGTTTATTTTCTAGCGGGTGGCTCACCGGGGAGCTGTTTTTT; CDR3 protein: CASSLFSSGWLTGELFF
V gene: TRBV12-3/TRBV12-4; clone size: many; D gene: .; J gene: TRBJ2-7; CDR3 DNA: TGTGCCAGCAGTCCGCTCGGACTCTCCTACGAGCAGTACTTC; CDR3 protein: CASSPLGLSYEQYF
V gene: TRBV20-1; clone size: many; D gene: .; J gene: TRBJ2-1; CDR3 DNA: TGCAGGGCGGGACTTTACAATGAGCAGTTCTTC; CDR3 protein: CRAGLYNEQFF
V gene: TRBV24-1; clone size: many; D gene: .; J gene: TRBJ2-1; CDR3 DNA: TGTGCCACCAGTGATTCGGTAGCAGTGTACAATGAGCAGTTCTTC; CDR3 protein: CATSDSVAVYNEQFF
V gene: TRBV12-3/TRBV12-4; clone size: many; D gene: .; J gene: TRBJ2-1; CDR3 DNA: TGTGCCAGCAACAGAAGCCCCGGGAATGAGCAGTTCTTC; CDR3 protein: CASNRSPGNEQFF
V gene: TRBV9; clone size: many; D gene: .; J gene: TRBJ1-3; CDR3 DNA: TGTGCCAGCAGCGTAGTCGGGGGCTCTGGAAACACCATATATTTT; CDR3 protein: CASSVVGGSGNTIYF
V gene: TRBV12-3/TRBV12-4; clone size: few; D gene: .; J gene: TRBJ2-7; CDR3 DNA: TGTGCCAGCAGTTTAGGGGGCGCGATCCACGAGCAGTACTTC; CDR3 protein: CASSLGGAIHEQYF
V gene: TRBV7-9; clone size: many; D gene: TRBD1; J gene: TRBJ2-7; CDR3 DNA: TGTGCCAGCAGTTCTCCTGGGACAGACTTCTACGAGCAGTACTTC; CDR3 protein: CASSSPGTDFYEQYF
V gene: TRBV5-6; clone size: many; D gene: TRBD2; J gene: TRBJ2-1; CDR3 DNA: TGTGCCAGCAGCGACGATGGACTAGCGTGGGGTGAGCAGTTCTTC; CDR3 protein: CASSDDGLAWGEQFF
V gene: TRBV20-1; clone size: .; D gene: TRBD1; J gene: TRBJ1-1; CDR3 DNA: TGCAGTGCTTCGGGACAGGGAGAGGCTTTCTTT; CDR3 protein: CSASGQGEAFF
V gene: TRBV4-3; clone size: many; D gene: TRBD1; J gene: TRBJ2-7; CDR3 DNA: TGCGCCAGCAGCCAAGGGACAGGGGGCTGGGAGCGATACGAGCAGTACTTC; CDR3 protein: CASSQGTGGWERYEQYF
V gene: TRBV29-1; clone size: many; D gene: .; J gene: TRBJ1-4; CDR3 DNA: TGCAGCGGCCCCTTACAACGGGTGAAACTGTTTTTT; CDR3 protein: CSGPLQRVKLFF
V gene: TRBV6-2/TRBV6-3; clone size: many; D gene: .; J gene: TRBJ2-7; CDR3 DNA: TGTGCCAGCAGTTGGCGGGGTTACTCCTACGAGCAGTACTTC; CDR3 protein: CASSWRGYSYEQYF
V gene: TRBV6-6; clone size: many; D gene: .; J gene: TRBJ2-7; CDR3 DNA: TGTGCCAGCAGTCGACTAGGTTGGGAGCAGTACTTC; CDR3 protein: CASSRLGWEQYF
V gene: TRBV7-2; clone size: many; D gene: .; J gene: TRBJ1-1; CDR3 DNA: TGTGCCAGCAGCTACAGGGTGAACACTGAAGCTTTCTTT; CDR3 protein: CASSYRVNTEAFF
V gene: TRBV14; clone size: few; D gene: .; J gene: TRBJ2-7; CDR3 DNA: TGTGCCAGCAGCCAAAATCACGCCGACGAGCAGTACTTC; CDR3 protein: CASSQNHADEQYF